Presented here are 26 T cell receptor beta chains from one specimen sequenced in a study of T cells in Graves' hyperthyroidism and ophthalmopathy. Amplification yielded TCR beta CDR3 regions, with RNA transcripts as the source. HTBI primers were used for first-round RT-PCR of the TCR CDR3. MiXCR was run by TCRdb on the multiplex PCR reads, yielding one entry per CDR3 protein. The repertoire holds approximately 530,000 distinct CDR3 sequences, with approximately 15% as singletons. Sequencing was performed on blood. These receptors were taken from a woman younger than 30 with Graves' hyperthyroidism.

The chain combines TRBV20-1 with TRBJ2-7, with D perhaps matching TRBD2 (5 bases). CDR1 and CDR2 (germline): DFQATT, SNEGSKA (reference sequence). CDR3 length equals 13 residues. The V end lost 6 bases, the J end lost 5 bases, and 17 bases lay between the germline ends. CDR3 protein: CSAMAARANEQYF. CDR3 nucleotide sequence: TGCAGTGCGATGGCGGCGCGGGCCAACGAGCAGTACTTC.

This clonotype was recorded at least ten times. The genes are TRBV7-2 and TRBJ2-5; 8 bases line up with TRBD2. Trimming removed 5 bases from V and 2 bases from J; junction bases left unmatched: 7. CDR1 is SGHTA, CDR2 FQGNSA, per germline. The CDR3 runs 15 residues. CDR3 DNA sequence: TGTGCCAGCAGCCGGGGGGGGGGCGTGCAAGAGACCCAGTACTTC. This codes for CASSRGGGVQETQYF.

V gene TRBV20-1 combines with J gene TRBJ2-3; 8 bases align to TRBD2. Germline V gene data show CDR1 as DFQATT and CDR2 as SNEGSKA (reference sequence). The junction had 6 bases not matched to a gene; V was cut back by 8 bases and J by 2 bases. The CDR3 is made up of 13 amino acids. The DNA of the CDR3 is TGCAGTCACGGCGGGGGGAACACAGATACGCAGTATTTT. Protein product: CSHGGGNTDTQYF.

This sequence joins TRBV7-9 and TRBJ2-3; 12 bases are shared with TRBD2. Germline V gene sequence: CDR1 SEHNR, CDR2 FQNEAQ (reference sequence). V lost 4 bases, J lost 0 bases, and 8 bases stayed unmatched. The CDR3 loop spans 18 amino acids. The CDR3 spells CASSSIPGLAGSTDTQYF. The CDR3 nucleotides read TGTGCCAGCAGCTCAATTCCGGGACTAGCGGGTAGCACAGATACGCAGTATTTT. Full variable domain (remainder filled in from reference TRBV7-9 and TRBJ2-3): DTGVSQNPRHKITKRGQNVTFRCDPISEHNRLYWYRQTLGQGPEFLTYFQNEAQLEKSRLLSDRFSAERPKGSFSTLEIQRTEQGDSAMYLCASSSIPGLAGSTDTQYFGPGTRLTVL.

The chain employs TRBV19 and TRBJ2-3, with 8 bases fitting TRBD2. V shed 5 bases, J shed 9 bases, and the junction held 7 bases outside the gene matches. The CDR3 runs 13 residues. The germline gives CDR1 LNHDA, CDR2 SQIVND (reference sequence). For the CDR3, the DNA is TGTGCCAGTAGTCCTCAGAGCGGGGGAACGCAGTATTTT. It specifies CASSPQSGGTQYF.

This clonotype has ten or more counts. The rearrangement joins TRBV6-1 to TRBJ2-5; 11 bases are shared with TRBD2. Losses at the gene ends were 5 bases for V and 1 base for J; bases not matched to a gene: 3. CDR3 length: 15 amino acids. Germline CDR1 is MNHNS and CDR2 is SASEGT. DNA of the CDR3: TGTGCCAGCAGTACTGGGACTAGCGGCCAAGAGACCCAGTACTTC. Translated, it gives CASSTGTSGQETQYF.

The chain couples TRBV7-9 to TRBJ1-4; D not certain. From germline, CDR1 is SEHNR and CDR2 FQNEAQ (reference sequence). CDR3 length: 15 residues. V dropped 5 bases and J dropped 4 bases, with 14 bases sitting between them. CDR3 residues: CASSLSRIGNEKLFF. The CDR3 DNA reads as TGTGCCAGCAGCCTCTCTAGAATTGGTAATGAAAAACTGTTTTTT.

This clonotype came up many times. The chain is built from TRBV20-1 and TRBJ2-1, with 13 bases identical to TRBD2. The CDR3 spans 14 residues. Per germline, CDR1 DFQATT and CDR2 SNEGSKA (reference sequence). Unmatched junction bases numbered 7, after V lost 6 bases and J lost 8 bases. The CDR3 DNA reads as TGCAGTGCGCGGACTAGCGGGAGAATCTATGAGCAGTTCTTC. Its translation: CSARTSGRIYEQFF.

This clonotype came up a few times. The J gene is TRBJ2-3, the V gene TRBV6-1; a possible D gene is TRBD1 (6 bases). There are 15 residues in the CDR3. Germline V gene lookup returns CDR1 MNHNS and CDR2 SASEGT. V was shortened by 8 bases and J by 0 bases, with 15 bases between the two germline ends. CDR3 amino acids: CASRLDSTSTDTQYF. CDR3 DNA sequence: TGTGCCAGCCGATTGGACAGCACTAGCACAGATACGCAGTATTTT.

In this sample, this clonotype turned up a few times. This chain uses TRBV20-1 with TRBJ2-7, with D possibly matching TRBD2 (5 bases). V lost 1 base to trimming and J lost 0 bases, with 10 bases between them. Germline loops: CDR1 DFQATT, CDR2 SNEGSKA (reference sequence). The CDR3 runs 14 residues. The CDR3 protein is CSARGGQSSYEQYF. The DNA for the CDR3 is TGCAGTGCTAGAGGAGGGCAGAGCTCCTACGAGCAGTACTTC.

This clonotype was observed at least ten times. This rearrangement joins TRBV29-1 to TRBJ2-5; 7 bases are a match to TRBD2. This CDR3 has 12 residues. Germline V gene lookup returns CDR1 SQVTM and CDR2 ANQGSEA. V was clipped by 3 bases and J by 5 bases; unmatched bases: 3. The CDR3 nucleotides are TGCAGCGTTGATCAGGGAGGGGAGACCCAGTACTTC. This encodes CSVDQGGETQYF. Supplemented by reference TRBV29-1 and TRBJ2-5, the full variable domain reads SAVISQKPSRDICQRGTSLTIQCQVDSQVTMMFWYRQQPGQSLTLIATANQGSEATYESGFVIDKFPISRPNLTFSTLTVSNMSPEDSSIYLCSVDQGGETQYFGPGTRLLVL.

This sequence joins TRBV7-2 and TRBJ2-7, with D possibly being TRBD2 (6 bases). V was trimmed by 4 bases and J by 6 bases, leaving 19 bases between them. Germline values: CDR1 SGHTA, CDR2 FQGNSA. CDR3 length equals 15 residues. CDR3 residues: CASSSRLGGSGEQYF. CDR3 nucleotide sequence: TGTGCCAGCAGCTCCCGACTAGGCGGTTCGGGCGAGCAGTACTTC.

At least ten counts were recorded for this clonotype. The chain joins TRBV2 to TRBJ2-1, with 7 bases lining up with TRBD2. Per germline, CDR1 SNHLY and CDR2 FYNNEI. The CDR3 is made up of 15 amino acids. Trimming at V came to 4 bases and at J to 6 bases, leaving 9 bases not matched to a gene. The CDR3 loop reads CASSGSGTIINEQFF. The CDR3 DNA follows: TGTGCCAGCAGTGGTTCCGGGACTATAATCAATGAGCAGTTCTTC.

The gene calls are TRBV6-5 and TRBJ2-1; D perhaps matches TRBD1 (6 bases). Trimming left V 0 bases short and J 5 bases short, with 14 bases between. Per germline, CDR1 MNHEY and CDR2 SVGAGI. The CDR3 loop spans 16 amino acids. CDR3 in amino acids: CASSYSIINRDNEQFF. The CDR3 region has the DNA TGTGCCAGCAGTTACTCGATTATTAACAGGGACAATGAGCAGTTCTTC.

V is TRBV4-1 and J is TRBJ1-6, with a weak D call TRBD1 (5 bases). Germline V gene lookup returns CDR1 MGHRA and CDR2 YSYEKL. The CDR3 runs 15 residues. Trimming took 7 bases from V and 10 from J, leaving 20 bases between them. The chain's CDR3 is CASNTPGATKSPLHF. The CDR3 coding sequence is TGCGCCAGCAACACGCCCGGGGCGACCAAATCACCCCTCCACTTT.

This clonotype was found many times. V is TRBV6-6 and J is TRBJ1-1; the D is unclear. V was shortened by 0 bases and J by 1 base, with 12 bases between the two germline ends. This CDR3 spans 16 amino acids. Germline V gives CDR1 MNHNY, CDR2 SVGAGI (reference sequence). CDR3 sequence (DNA): TGTGCCAGCAGTTACTCGAGGGCTGGGCCGAACACTGAAGCTTTCTTT. As protein: CASSYSRAGPNTEAFF.

This clonotype occurred many times. The rearrangement links TRBV6-1 to TRBJ2-5; TRBD1 or TRBD2 may be the D gene (5 bases each). V was clipped by 3 bases and J by 5 bases, with 13 bases between them. In germline, CDR1 is MNHNS, CDR2 SASEGT. The CDR3 loop spans 14 amino acids. The CDR3 is CASSEEPWGETQYF. The CDR3 DNA reads TGTGCCAGCAGTGAGGAACCCTGGGGGGAGACCCAGTACTTC.

This clonotype has more than one count but fewer than ten. J is TRBJ2-5 and V is TRBV5-1; no definite D call. CDR1 and CDR2 from the germline V gene are SGHRS and YFSETQ. Trimming took 5 bases from V and 5 from J, leaving 19 bases between them. The CDR3 is 15 residues long. The CDR3 sequence is CASSPTGRHSETQYF. Here the CDR3 DNA reads TGCGCCAGCAGTCCGACCGGACGGCACAGCGAGACCCAGTACTTC.

CDR3 residues: CASSLWAWGRRLGYAEQYF. CDR3 nucleotides: TGTGCCAGCAGCTTATGGGCTTGGGGCCGACGGCTCGGGTATGCGGAGCAGTACTTC. The chain uses TRBV7-2 and TRBJ2-7; possibly TRBD1 for D (5 bases). CDR3 length: 19 amino acids. V was clipped by 2 bases and J by 7 bases, with 30 bases between them. CDR1 and CDR2 from the germline V gene are SGHTA and FQGNSA.

In nucleotides, the CDR3 is TGCAGCGACAGGGGGAACACTGAAGCTTTCTTT. It translates to CSDRGNTEAFF. The gene calls are TRBV29-1 and TRBJ1-1; 7 bases map to TRBD1. The CDR3 runs to 11 residues. Germline trimming cut 7 bases from V and 1 base from J; bases unmatched to any gene: 0. Germline V gene sequence: CDR1 SQVTM, CDR2 ANQGSEA.

In its sample, this clonotype was seen many times. This chain joins TRBV6-1 and TRBJ2-5, with D perhaps given as TRBD1 or TRBD2 (5 bases each). V dropped 5 bases and J dropped 3 bases, with 22 bases sitting between them. Germline values: CDR1 MNHNS, CDR2 SASEGT. The CDR3 has 17 amino acids. CDR3 DNA: TGTGCCAGCAGTTATTGGGACGGCAGCACCCTAAAAGAGACCCAGTACTTC. Translation: CASSYWDGSTLKETQYF.

A note on this clonotype: Just one base apart from a much larger clone, this may be a read error. This chain joins TRBV12-3 or TRBV12-4 and TRBJ2-5; D possibly corresponds to TRBD2 (7 bases). The CDR3 totals 15 residues. CDR3 residues: CASSRGGGAAETEYF. The CDR3 nucleotides are TGTGCCAGCAGTCGAGGGGGGGGGGCCGCAGAGACCGAGTACTTC.

This chain connects TRBV5-5 to TRBJ2-7; TRBD1 aligns across 11 bases. Germline V gives CDR1 SGHKS, CDR2 YYEKEE (reference sequence). After removal of 4 bases from V and 6 bases from J, the junction contained 6 bases not matched to a gene. The CDR3 spans 14 residues. The CDR3 region has the DNA TGTGCCAGCAGCCCTTGGACAGGGGGCATCGAGCAGTACTTC. This codes for CASSPWTGGIEQYF. Looking up the rest from reference TRBV5-5 and TRBJ2-7 gives the full variable domain: DAGVTQSPTHLIKTRGQQVTLRCSPISGHKSVSWYQQVLGQGPQFIFQYYEKEERGRGNFPDRFSARQFPNYSSELNVNALLLGDSALYLCASSPWTGGIEQYFGPGTRLTVT.

This clonotype was recorded many times. This chain joins TRBV28 and TRBJ2-7, with D hard to call. Between the trimmed V and J ends, which lost 4 bases and 1 base, there was a span of 14 bases. Germline V gene sequence: CDR1 MDHEN, CDR2 SYDVKM. CDR3 length equals 15 residues. In DNA form, the CDR3 reads TGTGCCAGCAGTTCGACGGACGTTATATCCTACGAGCAGTACTTC. It encodes CASSSTDVISYEQYF.

This clonotype appeared many times. This chain uses TRBV27 with TRBJ2-2, with TRBD2 matching 8 bases. From germline, CDR1 is MNHEY and CDR2 SMNVEV (reference sequence). The ends lost 3 bases at V and 6 bases at J; junction bases unmatched: 3. This CDR3 is 14 amino acids long. The CDR3 reads CASSFREGPGELFF. The CDR3 DNA is TGTGCCAGCAGTTTTCGGGAGGGCCCCGGGGAGCTGTTTTTT.

Concerning this clonotype itself: This could be a read error, since a much larger clone is one nucleotide away. J is TRBJ2-3 and V is TRBV5-1; the D is unclear. V lost 2 bases and J 4 bases, leaving 14 bases between the germline ends. The CDR3 totals 15 residues. Germline values: CDR1 SGHRS, CDR2 YFSETQ. CDR3 sequence reads: CASSLARYSPDTQYF. The CDR3 coding sequence is TGCGCCAGCAGCTTAGCAAGGTATTCTCCAGATACGCAGTATTTT.